The 8 T cell receptor beta chains listed next were all sequenced from one sample in a study of Graves' ophthalmopathy and Graves' hyperthyroidism. Transcripts of RNA were the source for amplifying TCR beta CDR3 regions. HTBI-primed first-round RT-PCR preceded second-round multiplex PCR. In TCRdb, the multiplex PCR reads were re-called with MiXCR into one record per CDR3 protein. The sample consists of over a million distinct CDR3 sequences, about 36% of them appearing once. Sequencing input: peripheral blood or thyroid tissue (not recorded which). Receptors originate from an adult man with Graves' hyperthyroidism.

In this sample, this clonotype turned up a few times. This chain connects TRBV4-3 to TRBJ2-7, with D perhaps matching TRBD1 (6 bases). This CDR3 has 16 residues. Germline V gene data show CDR1 as LGHNA and CDR2 as YSLEER. V was trimmed by 2 bases and J by 3 bases, leaving 17 bases between them. The CDR3 here is CASSQPTGRMIYEQYF. The DNA of the CDR3 is TGCGCCAGCAGCCAACCGACAGGAAGGATGATCTACGAGCAGTACTTC.

In its sample, this clonotype was seen many times. The chain recombines TRBV14 with TRBJ2-7; D is ambiguous. Germline V lookup: CDR1 SGHDN, CDR2 FVKESK. The CDR3 has 16 residues. The ends were cut back, 5 bases at V and 1 base at J, with 18 bases in the middle. The CDR3 sequence: CASSGSSKPRSYEQYF. The DNA for the CDR3 is TGTGCCAGCAGCGGAAGCTCGAAGCCCCGTTCCTACGAGCAGTACTTC.

V gene TRBV20-1 combines with J gene TRBJ1-5, with 7 positions matching TRBD1. Germline V lookup: CDR1 DFQATT, CDR2 SNEGSKA (reference sequence). The CDR3 contains 13 residues. J lost 5 bases, V lost 4 bases, and 5 bases had no gene match. The CDR3 DNA sequence: TGCAGTGCTACGGACAGGTCCCATCAGCCCCAGCATTTT. It codes for CSATDRSHQPQHF.

This clonotype was counted a single time. This chain connects TRBV7-2 to TRBJ2-5; 8 bases match TRBD1. Germline-derived CDR1 and CDR2 are SGHTA and FQGNSA. V gave up 6 bases and J gave up 3 bases; unmatched junction bases: 9. The CDR3 is 15 residues long. The CDR3 region is CASSKDRAWKETQYF. CDR3 in DNA: TGTGCCAGCAGTAAGGACAGGGCCTGGAAAGAGACCCAGTACTTC.

This clonotype was recorded a few times. The V and J genes are TRBV9 and TRBJ2-7; D is possibly TRBD1 (5 bases). Germline V gene data show CDR1 as SGDLS and CDR2 as YYNGEE. Trimming left V 3 bases short and J 0 bases short, with 10 bases between. CDR3 size: 14 residues. As DNA, the CDR3 is TGTGCCAGCAGCGCCGACAGTTACTCCTACGAGCAGTACTTC. This gives the protein CASSADSYSYEQYF.

Notes on this clonotype: This may stem from a read error, because a much larger clone lies one nucleotide away. The rearrangement uses TRBV7-9 and TRBJ1-1; 7 nucleotides align to TRBD1. CDR1 and CDR2 from the germline V gene are SEHNR and FQNEAQ (reference sequence). V lost 3 bases, J lost 1 base, and 5 bases stayed unmatched. CDR3 length: 15 amino acids. CDR3 DNA sequence: TGTGCCAGCAGCTTGGAGGACAGGACGAACACTGAAGCTTTCTTT. Its protein product is CASSLEDRTNTEAFF.

The chain combines TRBV10-3 with TRBJ2-7, with 7 nucleotides matching TRBD1. V gave up 6 bases and J gave up 2 bases; unmatched junction bases: 7. This CDR3 has 14 amino acids. Germline values: CDR1 ENHRY, CDR2 SYGVKD. CDR3 sequence: CAISRRQGAYEQYF. CDR3 bases: TGTGCCATCAGCCGCCGGCAGGGGGCCTACGAGCAGTACTTC.

The chain combines TRBV7-2 with TRBJ2-7; no clear D. Trimming took 5 bases from V and 4 from J, leaving 18 bases between them. CDR3 length: 15 amino acids. Looked up from germline, CDR1 is SGHTA and CDR2 is FQGNSA. As DNA, the CDR3 is TGTGCCAGCAGCCAAGAGTTAGGGCGCAAATACGAGCAGTACTTC. It is translated as CASSQELGRKYEQYF.